This T cell receptor beta chain came from a study of OX40 agonist ivuxolimab in advanced cancers. A word on this clone: Its antigen is undetermined.

The assay was immunoSEQ multiplex PCR, and TCRdb's table has in-frame clones only and misses some. The table lists 70,000 or so clones, over 80% of them singletons. Study-wide findings and caveats: CD8+ T cells showed, on average, more clonal expansion than CD4+ cells.

V lost 2 bases to trimming and J lost 6 bases; unmatched junction nucleotides: 5. The CDR3 is 16 amino acids. From germline, CDR1 is SEHNR and CDR2 FQNEAQ (reference sequence). The source material was CD4+ or CD8+ T cells sorted from blood, sampled in a trial of the OX40 agonist ivuxolimab. The clonotype was recovered from an adult with an advanced solid tumor such as melanoma, head and neck, liver or kidney cancer. This sequence joins TRBV7-9 and TRBJ2-1; 12 nucleotides match TRBD1. Here the CDR3 reads CASSLKGTGGGNEQFF. The CDR3 DNA follows: TGTGCCAGCAGCTTAAAAGGGACAGGGGGCGGCAATGAGCAGTTCTTC.